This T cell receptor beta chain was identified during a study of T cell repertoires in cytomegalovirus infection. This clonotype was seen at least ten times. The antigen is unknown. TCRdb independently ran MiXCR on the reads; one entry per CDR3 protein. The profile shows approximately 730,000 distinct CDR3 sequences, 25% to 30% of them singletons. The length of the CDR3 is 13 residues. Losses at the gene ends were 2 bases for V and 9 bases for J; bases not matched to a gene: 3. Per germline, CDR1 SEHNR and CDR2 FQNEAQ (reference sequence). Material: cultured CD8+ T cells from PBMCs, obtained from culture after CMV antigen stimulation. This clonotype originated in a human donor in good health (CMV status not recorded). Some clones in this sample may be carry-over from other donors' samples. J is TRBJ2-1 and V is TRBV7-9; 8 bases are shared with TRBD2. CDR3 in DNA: TGTGCCAGCAGCTTAACTAGCGGTGTTGAGCAGTTCTTC. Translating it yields CASSLTSGVEQFF.